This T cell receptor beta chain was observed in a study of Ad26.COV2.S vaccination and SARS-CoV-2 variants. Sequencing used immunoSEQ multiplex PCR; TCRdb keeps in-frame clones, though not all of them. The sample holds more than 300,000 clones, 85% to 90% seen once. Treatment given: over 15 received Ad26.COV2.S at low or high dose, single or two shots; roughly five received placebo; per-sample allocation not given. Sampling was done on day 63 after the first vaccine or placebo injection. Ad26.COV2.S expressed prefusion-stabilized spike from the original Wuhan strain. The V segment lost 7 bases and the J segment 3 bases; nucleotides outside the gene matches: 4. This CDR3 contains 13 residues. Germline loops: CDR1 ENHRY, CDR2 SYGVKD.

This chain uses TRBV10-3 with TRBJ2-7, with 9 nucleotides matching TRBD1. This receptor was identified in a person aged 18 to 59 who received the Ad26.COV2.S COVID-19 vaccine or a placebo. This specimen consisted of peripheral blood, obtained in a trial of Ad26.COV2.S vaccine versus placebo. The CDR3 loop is CAITGTGSYEQYF. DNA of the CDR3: TGTGCCATCACCGGGACAGGGAGCTACGAGCAGTACTTC.